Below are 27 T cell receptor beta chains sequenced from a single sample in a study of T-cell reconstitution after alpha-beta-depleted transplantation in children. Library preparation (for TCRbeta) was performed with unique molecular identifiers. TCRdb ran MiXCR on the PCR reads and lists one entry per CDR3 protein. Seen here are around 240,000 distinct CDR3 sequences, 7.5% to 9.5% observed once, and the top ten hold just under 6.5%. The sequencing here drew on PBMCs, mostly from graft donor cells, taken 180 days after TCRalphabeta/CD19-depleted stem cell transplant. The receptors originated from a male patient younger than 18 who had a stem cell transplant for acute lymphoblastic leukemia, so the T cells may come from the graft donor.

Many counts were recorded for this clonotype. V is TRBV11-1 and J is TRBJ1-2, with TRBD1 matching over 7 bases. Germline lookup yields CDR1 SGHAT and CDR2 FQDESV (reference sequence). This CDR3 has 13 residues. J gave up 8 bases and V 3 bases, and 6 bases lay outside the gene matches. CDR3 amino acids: CASSFDREFGYTF. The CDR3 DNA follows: TGTGCCAGCAGCTTTGACAGGGAGTTCGGCTACACCTTC. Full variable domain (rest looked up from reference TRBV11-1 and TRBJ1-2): EAEVAQSPRYKITEKSQAVAFWCDPISGHATLYWYRQILGQGPELLVQFQDESVVDDSQLPKDRFSAERLKGVDSTLKIQPAELGDSAMYLCASSFDREFGYTFGSGTRLTVV.

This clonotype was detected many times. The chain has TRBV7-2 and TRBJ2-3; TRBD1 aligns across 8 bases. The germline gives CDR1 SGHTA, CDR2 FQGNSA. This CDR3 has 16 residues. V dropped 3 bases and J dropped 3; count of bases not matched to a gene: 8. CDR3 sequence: CASSFGQGPLTDTQYF. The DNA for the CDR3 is TGTGCCAGCAGCTTCGGACAGGGACCTCTGACAGATACGCAGTATTTT.

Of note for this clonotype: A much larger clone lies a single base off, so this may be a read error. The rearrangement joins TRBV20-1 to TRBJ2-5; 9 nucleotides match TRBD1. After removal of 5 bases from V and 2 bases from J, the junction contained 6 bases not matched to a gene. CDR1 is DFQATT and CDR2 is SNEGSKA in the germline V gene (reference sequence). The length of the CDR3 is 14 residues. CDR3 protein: CSAQGDRAQETQYF. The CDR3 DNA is TGCAGTGCTCAGGGGGACAGGGCTCAAGAGACCCAGTACTTC.

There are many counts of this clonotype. This CDR3 reads CSVEGGQGPSYEQYF. CDR3 bases: TGCAGCGTTGAAGGGGGACAGGGTCCATCCTACGAGCAGTACTTC. J is TRBJ2-7 and V is TRBV29-1; the match to TRBD1 covers 9 bases. Germline CDR1 and CDR2: SQVTM and ANQGSEA. The junction had 5 bases not matched to a gene; V was cut back by 1 base and J by 1 base. There are 15 residues in the CDR3.

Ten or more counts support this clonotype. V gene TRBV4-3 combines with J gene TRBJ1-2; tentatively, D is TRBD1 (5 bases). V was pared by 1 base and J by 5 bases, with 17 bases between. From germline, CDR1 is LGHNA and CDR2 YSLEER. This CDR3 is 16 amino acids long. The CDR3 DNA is TGCGCCAGCAGCCAAGCGGGGCCCTCCCCGCGGTATGGCTACACCTTC. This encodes CASSQAGPSPRYGYTF.

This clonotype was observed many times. The CDR3 spells CASSQEIGDQGNTIYF. The CDR3 region has the DNA TGCGCCAGCAGCCAAGAGATAGGGGACCAGGGAAACACCATATATTTT. The genes are TRBV4-3 and TRBJ1-3; tentatively, D is TRBD1 (5 bases). The CDR3 has 16 residues. Germline CDR1 reads LGHNA; CDR2 reads YSLEER. V lost 0 bases to trimming and J lost 4 bases, with 13 bases between them.

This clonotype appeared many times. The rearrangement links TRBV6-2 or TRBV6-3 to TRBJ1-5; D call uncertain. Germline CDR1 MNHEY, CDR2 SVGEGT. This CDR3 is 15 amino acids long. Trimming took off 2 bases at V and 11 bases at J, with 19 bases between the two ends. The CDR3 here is CASSYGPPGEMSQHF. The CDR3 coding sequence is TGTGCCAGCAGTTACGGTCCTCCCGGGGAGATGTCCCAGCATTTT.

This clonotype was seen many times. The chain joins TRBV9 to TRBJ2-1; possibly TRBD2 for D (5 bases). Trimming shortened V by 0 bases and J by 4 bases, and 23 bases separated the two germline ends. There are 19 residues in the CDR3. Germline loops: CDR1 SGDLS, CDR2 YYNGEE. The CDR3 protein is CASSVALDGRVDRYNEQFF. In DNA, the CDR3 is TGTGCCAGCAGCGTAGCGTTGGATGGGCGGGTCGATAGATACAATGAGCAGTTCTTC.

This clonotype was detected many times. DNA of the CDR3: TGCAGCGTTGGAACGGACAGGGTAGTCGGGGAGCTGTTTTTT. This translates into CSVGTDRVVGELFF. J is TRBJ2-2 and V is TRBV29-1; 8 bases map to TRBD1. The CDR3 runs 14 residues. J was trimmed by 7 bases and V by 4 bases; bases with no gene match: 8. Germline CDR1 SQVTM, CDR2 ANQGSEA.

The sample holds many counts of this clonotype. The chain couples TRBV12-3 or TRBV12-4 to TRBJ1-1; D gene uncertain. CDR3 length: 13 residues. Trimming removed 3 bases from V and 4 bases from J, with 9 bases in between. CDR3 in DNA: TGTGCCAGCAGTTTCAAGGCGGCCACTGAAGCTTTCTTT. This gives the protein CASSFKAATEAFF.

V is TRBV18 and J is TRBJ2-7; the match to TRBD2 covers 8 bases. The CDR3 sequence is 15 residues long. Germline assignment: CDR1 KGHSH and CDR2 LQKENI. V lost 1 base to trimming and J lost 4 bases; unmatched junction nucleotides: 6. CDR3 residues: CASSPLREVRYEQYF. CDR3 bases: TGTGCCAGCTCACCACTGCGGGAGGTCCGATACGAGCAGTACTTC.

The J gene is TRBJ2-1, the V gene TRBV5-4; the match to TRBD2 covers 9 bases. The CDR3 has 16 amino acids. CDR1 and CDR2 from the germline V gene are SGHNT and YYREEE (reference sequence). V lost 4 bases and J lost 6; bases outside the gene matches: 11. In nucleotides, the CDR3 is TGTGCCAGCAGCCCCCTGGGCGGGAGGGCCGTCAATGAGCAGTTCTTC. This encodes CASSPLGGRAVNEQFF. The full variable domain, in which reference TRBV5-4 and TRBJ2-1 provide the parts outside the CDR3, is ETGVTQSPTHLIKTRGQQVTLRCSSQSGHNTVSWYQQALGQGPQFIFQYYREEENGRGNFPPRFSGLQFPNYSSELNVNALELDDSALYLCASSPLGGRAVNEQFFGPGTRLTVL.

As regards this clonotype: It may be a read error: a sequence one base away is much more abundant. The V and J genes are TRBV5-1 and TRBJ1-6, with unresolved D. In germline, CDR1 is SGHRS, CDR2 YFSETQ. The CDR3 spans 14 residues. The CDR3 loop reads CASSFGSDRSPLQF. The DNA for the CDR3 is TGCGCCAGCAGCTTCGGGTCAGATCGGTCACCCCTCCAATTT.

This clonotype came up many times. CDR3 sequence (DNA): TGTGCCAGCAGCTTAGATCCAGGGCAAGTCCCCACAGATACGCAGTATTTT. It specifies CASSLDPGQVPTDTQYF. The rearrangement uses TRBV7-6 and TRBJ2-3, with a tentative D call TRBD1 (5 bases). The V gene's germline CDR1 is SGHVS and CDR2 FNYEAQ. Trimming stripped 1 base from V and 2 bases from J, with 16 bases between. The CDR3 is made up of 17 amino acids.

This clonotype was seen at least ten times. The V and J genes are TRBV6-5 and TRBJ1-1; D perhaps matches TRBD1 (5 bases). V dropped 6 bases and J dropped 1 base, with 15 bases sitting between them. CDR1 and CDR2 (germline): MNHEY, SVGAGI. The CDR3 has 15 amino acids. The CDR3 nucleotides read TGTGCCAGCAGGACAGATCCTTTTAGGAACACTGAAGCTTTCTTT. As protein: CASRTDPFRNTEAFF.

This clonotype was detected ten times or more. For the CDR3, the DNA is TGTGCCATCTCCCGAAGGCCCCACTACACCGGGGAGCTGTTTTTT. It yields the protein CAISRRPHYTGELFF. The chain recombines TRBV10-3 with TRBJ2-2; D gene ambiguous. V lost 8 bases and J 3 bases, leaving 16 bases between the germline ends. Looked up from germline, CDR1 is ENHRY and CDR2 is SYGVKD. The CDR3 has 15 residues.

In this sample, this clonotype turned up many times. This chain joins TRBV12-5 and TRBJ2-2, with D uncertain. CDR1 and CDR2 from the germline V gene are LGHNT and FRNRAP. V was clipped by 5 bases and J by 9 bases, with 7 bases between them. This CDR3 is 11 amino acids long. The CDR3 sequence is CASGLGWELFF. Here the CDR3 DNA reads TGTGCTAGTGGTCTAGGTTGGGAGCTGTTTTTT.

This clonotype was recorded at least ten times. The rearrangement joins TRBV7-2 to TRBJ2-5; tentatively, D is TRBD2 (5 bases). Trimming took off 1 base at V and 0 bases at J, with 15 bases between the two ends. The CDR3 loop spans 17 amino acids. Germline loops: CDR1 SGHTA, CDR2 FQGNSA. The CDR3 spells CASSLGPWRRDQETQYF. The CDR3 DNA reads TGTGCCAGCAGCTTAGGTCCATGGCGGCGGGACCAAGAGACCCAGTACTTC. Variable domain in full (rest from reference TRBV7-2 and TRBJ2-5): GAGVSQSPSNKVTEKGKDVELRCDPISGHTALYWYRQSLGQGLEFLIYFQGNSAPDKSGLPSDRFSAERTGGSVSTLTIQRTQQEDSAVYLCASSLGPWRRDQETQYFGPGTRLLVL.

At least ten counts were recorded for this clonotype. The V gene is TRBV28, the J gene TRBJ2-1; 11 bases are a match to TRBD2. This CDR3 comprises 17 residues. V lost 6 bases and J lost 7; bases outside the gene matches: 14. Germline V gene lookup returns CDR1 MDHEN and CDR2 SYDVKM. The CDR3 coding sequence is TGTGCCAGCAGCCATACCTCACTAGCGGGAGCTTTTAATGAGCAGTTCTTC. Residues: CASSHTSLAGAFNEQFF. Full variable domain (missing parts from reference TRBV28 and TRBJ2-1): DVKVTQSSRYLVKRTGEKVFLECVQDMDHENMFWYRQDPGLGLRLIYFSYDVKMKEKGDIPEGYSVSREKKERFSLILESASTNQTSMYLCASSHTSLAGAFNEQFFGPGTRLTVL.

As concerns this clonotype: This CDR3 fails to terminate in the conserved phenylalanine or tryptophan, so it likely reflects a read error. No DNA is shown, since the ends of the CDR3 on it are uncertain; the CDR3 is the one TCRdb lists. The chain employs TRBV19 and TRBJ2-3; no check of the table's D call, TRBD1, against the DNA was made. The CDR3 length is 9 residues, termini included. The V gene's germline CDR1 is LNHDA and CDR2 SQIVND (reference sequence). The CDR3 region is CASSQYPPT.

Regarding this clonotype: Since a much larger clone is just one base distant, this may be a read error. CDR3 protein: CVSSRGEDPMGWHTQYF. The DNA of the CDR3 is TGTGTCAGCAGCCGGGGGGAGGATCCTATGGGATGGCACACGCAGTATTTT. This chain connects TRBV13 to TRBJ2-3; TRBD2 agrees at 7 bases. The CDR3 is made up of 17 amino acids. Germline CDR1 reads PRHDT; CDR2 reads FYEKMQ (reference sequence). Full variable domain (missing parts from reference TRBV13 and TRBJ2-3): AAGVIQSPRHLIKEKRETATLKCYPIPRHDTVYWYQQGPGQDPQFLISFYEKMQSDKGSIPDRFSAQQFSDYHSELNMSSLELGDSALYFCVSSRGEDPMGWHTQYFGPGTRLTVL.

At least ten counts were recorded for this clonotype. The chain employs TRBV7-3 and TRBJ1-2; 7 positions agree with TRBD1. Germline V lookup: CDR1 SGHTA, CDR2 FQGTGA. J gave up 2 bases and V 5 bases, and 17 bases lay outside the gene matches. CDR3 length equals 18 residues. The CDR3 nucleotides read TGTGCCAGCAGCCTGTTGCCCGGAGGGGGCTTAATAAACTATGGCTACACCTTC. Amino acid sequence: CASSLLPGGGLINYGYTF.

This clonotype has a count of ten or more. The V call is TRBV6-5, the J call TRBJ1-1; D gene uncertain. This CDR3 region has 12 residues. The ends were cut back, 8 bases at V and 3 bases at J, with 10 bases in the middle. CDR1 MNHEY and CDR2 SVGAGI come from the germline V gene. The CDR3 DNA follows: TGTGCCAGCGGACGGCTCCACACTGAAGCTTTCTTT. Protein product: CASGRLHTEAFF.

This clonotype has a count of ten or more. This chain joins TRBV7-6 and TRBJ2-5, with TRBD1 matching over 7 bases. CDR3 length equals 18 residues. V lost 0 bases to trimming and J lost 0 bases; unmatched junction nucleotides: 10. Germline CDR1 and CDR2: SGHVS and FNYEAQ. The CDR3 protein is CASSLARGRGWNQETQYF. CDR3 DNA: TGTGCCAGCAGCTTAGCCAGGGGCAGGGGGTGGAACCAAGAGACCCAGTACTTC.

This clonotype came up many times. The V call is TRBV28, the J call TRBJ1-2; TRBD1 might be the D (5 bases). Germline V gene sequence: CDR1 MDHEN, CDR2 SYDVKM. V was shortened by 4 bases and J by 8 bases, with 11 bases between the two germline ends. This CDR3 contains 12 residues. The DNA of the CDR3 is TGTGCCAGCAGTTACGGGGGGAAGGGCTACACCTTC. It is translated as CASSYGGKGYTF.

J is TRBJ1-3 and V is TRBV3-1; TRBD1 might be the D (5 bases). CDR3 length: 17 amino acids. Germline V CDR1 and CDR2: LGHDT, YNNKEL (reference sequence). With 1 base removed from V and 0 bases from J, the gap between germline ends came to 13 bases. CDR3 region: CASSQGPGTLSGNTIYF. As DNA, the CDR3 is TGTGCCAGCAGCCAAGGCCCAGGGACCCTCTCTGGAAACACCATATATTTT.

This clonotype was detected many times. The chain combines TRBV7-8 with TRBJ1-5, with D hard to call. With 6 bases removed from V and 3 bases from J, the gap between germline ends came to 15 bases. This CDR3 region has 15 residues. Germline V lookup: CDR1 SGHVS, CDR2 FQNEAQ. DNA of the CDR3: TGTGCCAGCAGACGTAGTGCAGGCATCAATCAGCCCCAGCATTTT. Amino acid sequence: CASRRSAGINQPQHF.